The rows below give T cell receptor beta chains drawn from one sample of a study of blood T cell repertoires in COVID-19. The assay was immunoSEQ multiplex PCR, and TCRdb's table has in-frame clones only and misses some. The table includes approximately 350,000 clones, about 88% detected once. Sequencing used peripheral blood. All receptors come from a woman aged 70-85 years with COVID-19, enrolled during active disease. Both conserved end residues are part of each CDR3. Each record gives: V gene, clone size, D gene, J gene, CDR3 protein, CDR3 DNA. The D gene is left open where the match is weak. For some rows the clone size is stated as once, few or many, or as a class when expanded; others skip it.

V: TRBV28; size: NA; D: TRBD2; J: TRBJ2-1; CDR3: CASRNPGLATSYNEQFF; DNA: TGTGCCAGCAGAAATCCGGGACTAGCGACCAGCTACAATGAGCAGTTCTTC
V: TRBV2; size: few; D: NA; J: TRBJ1-1; CDR3: CASSYMPGSNTEAFF; DNA: TGTGCCAGCAGCTACATGCCCGGGTCCAACACTGAAGCTTTCTTT
V: TRBV5-1; size: NA; D: TRBD2; J: TRBJ2-2; CDR3: CASSWSSGGSFGELFF; DNA: TGCGCCAGCAGCTGGTCTAGCGGGGGGTCTTTCGGGGAGCTGTTTTTT
V: TRBV20-1; size: NA; D: NA; J: TRBJ2-3; CDR3: CSAAPLEPQYF; DNA: TGCAGTGCCGCACCTCTAGAACCGCAGTATTTT
V: TRBV29-1; size: NA; D: NA; J: TRBJ1-2; CDR3: CSVEDSGTNYGYTF; DNA: TGCAGCGTTGAGGACAGTGGAACTAACTATGGCTACACCTTC
V: TRBV6-5; size: NA; D: TRBD1; J: TRBJ1-4; CDR3: CASSRQGTTNEKLFF; DNA: TGTGCCAGCAGCCGACAGGGGACAACTAATGAAAAACTGTTTTTT
V: TRBV4-3; size: NA; D: TRBD2; J: TRBJ2-1; CDR3: CASSLLAGGANEQFF; DNA: TGCGCCAGCAGCCTACTAGCGGGGGGAGCCAATGAGCAGTTCTTC
V: TRBV7-9; size: NA; D: TRBD1; J: TRBJ2-3; CDR3: CASSPVFGTGTPDTQYF; DNA: TGTGCCAGCAGCCCCGTCTTTGGGACAGGAACCCCAGATACGCAGTATTTT
V: TRBV7-2; size: NA; D: NA; J: TRBJ1-2; CDR3: CASSLAVGGYTF; DNA: TGTGCCAGCAGCTTAGCCGTCGGTGGCTACACCTTC
V: TRBV2; size: NA; D: NA; J: TRBJ1-5; CDR3: CASSENGRNQPQHF; DNA: TGTGCCAGCAGTGAAAATGGGAGGAATCAGCCCCAGCATTTT
V: TRBV4-3; size: NA; D: NA; J: TRBJ2-2; CDR3: CASSQDQGVITGELFF; DNA: TGCGCCAGCAGCCAAGATCAAGGGGTGATCACCGGGGAGCTGTTTTTT
V: TRBV20-1; size: NA; D: NA; J: TRBJ1-2; CDR3: CSAGGGYGYTF; DNA: TGCAGTGCTGGCGGGGGCTATGGCTACACCTTC
V: TRBV3-1/TRBV3-2; size: NA; D: TRBD2; J: TRBJ2-3; CDR3: CASSQTGLAGGPSYTDTQYF; DNA: TGTGCCAGCAGCCAAACGGGACTAGCGGGGGGCCCCTCCTACACAGATACGCAGTATTTT
V: TRBV19; size: NA; D: NA; J: TRBJ1-4; CDR3: CASNPTTTNEKLFF; DNA: TGTGCCAGTAACCCGACAACAACTAATGAAAAACTGTTTTTT
V: TRBV6-2/TRBV6-3; size: NA; D: NA; J: TRBJ1-1; CDR3: CASSPDRYTEAFF; DNA: TGTGCCAGCAGTCCAGACAGATACACTGAAGCTTTCTTT
V: TRBV19; size: NA; D: TRBD1; J: TRBJ1-2; CDR3: CASRDRTGIGLGDTF; DNA: TGTGCCAGTAGGGATAGGACAGGGATCGGACTAGGGGACACCTTC
V: TRBV3-1/TRBV3-2; size: once; D: TRBD2; J: TRBJ2-1; CDR3: CASSQTSGGAGEQFF; DNA: TGTGCCAGCAGCCAGACTAGCGGGGGGGCCGGTGAGCAGTTCTTC
V: TRBV5-1; size: once; D: TRBD1; J: TRBJ2-7; CDR3: CASSMGQIYEQYF; DNA: TGCGCCAGCAGCATGGGACAGATCTACGAGCAGTACTTC
V: TRBV7-9; size: NA; D: TRBD2; J: TRBJ2-3; CDR3: CASSLDSGGRSTDTQYF; DNA: TGTGCCAGCAGCTTAGATAGCGGGGGGAGGTCCACAGATACGCAGTATTTT
V: TRBV14; size: NA; D: TRBD1; J: TRBJ2-2; CDR3: CASSSGQGAGELFF; DNA: TGTGCCAGCAGCTCCGGACAGGGAGCCGGGGAGCTGTTTTTT
V: TRBV6-5; size: NA; D: NA; J: TRBJ2-7; CDR3: CASNQAGLAYEQYF; DNA: TGTGCCAGCAACCAAGCAGGTTTAGCCTACGAGCAGTACTTC
V: TRBV7-9; size: NA; D: TRBD2; J: TRBJ2-2; CDR3: CASSSSGGAVTGELFF; DNA: TGTGCCAGCAGCTCGAGCGGGGGGGCCGTCACCGGGGAGCTGTTTTTT
V: TRBV5-1; size: NA; D: TRBD2; J: TRBJ2-3; CDR3: CASSLASGGAMTDTQYF; DNA: TGCGCCAGCAGCTTGGCTAGCGGGGGGGCCATGACAGATACGCAGTATTTT
V: TRBV2; size: NA; D: TRBD1; J: TRBJ1-1; CDR3: CASRGDRAALNTEAFF; DNA: TGTGCCAGCAGGGGAGACAGGGCGGCATTGAACACTGAAGCTTTCTTT
V: TRBV7-9; size: NA; D: TRBD1; J: TRBJ1-1; CDR3: CASSSQGTPARAFF; DNA: TGTGCCAGCAGCTCACAGGGGACCCCGGCAAGGGCTTTCTTT
V: TRBV5-1; size: NA; D: TRBD1; J: TRBJ2-7; CDR3: CASSLVSGGPYEQYF; DNA: TGCGCCAGCAGCTTGGTATCAGGGGGCCCCTACGAGCAGTACTTC
V: TRBV7-2; size: NA; D: TRBD1; J: TRBJ2-7; CDR3: CASSLARGREQYF; DNA: TGTGCCAGCAGCTTAGCCAGGGGGCGCGAGCAGTACTTC
V: TRBV7-2; size: NA; D: TRBD1; J: TRBJ1-2; CDR3: CASSPGGTGDGYTF; DNA: TGTGCCAGCAGCCCGGGAGGGACAGGGGATGGCTACACCTTC
V: TRBV6-6; size: NA; D: TRBD1; J: TRBJ2-5; CDR3: CASSPGSGGETQYF; DNA: TGTGCCAGCAGCCCCGGGTCAGGGGGAGAGACCCAGTACTTC
V: TRBV9; size: NA; D: NA; J: TRBJ2-1; CDR3: CASSVMEGLLNEQFF; DNA: TGTGCCAGCAGCGTAATGGAGGGGCTCCTGAATGAGCAGTTCTTC
V: TRBV12-3/TRBV12-4; size: NA; D: NA; J: TRBJ1-1; CDR3: CASSWGQNTEAFF; DNA: TGTGCCAGCAGTTGGGGACAGAACACTGAAGCTTTCTTT
V: TRBV7-2; size: NA; D: NA; J: TRBJ1-1; CDR3: CASSIQGSNTEAFF; DNA: TGTGCCAGCAGCATACAGGGCTCGAACACTGAAGCTTTCTTT
V: TRBV25-1; size: once; D: NA; J: TRBJ2-3; CDR3: CASSLTGIDTQYF; DNA: TGTGCCAGCAGTTTAACAGGGATAGATACGCAGTATTTT
V: TRBV5-1; size: once; D: TRBD1; J: TRBJ2-7; CDR3: CASSLATGSSYEQYF; DNA: TGCGCCAGCAGCTTGGCGACAGGGAGCTCCTACGAGCAGTACTTC
V: TRBV19; size: NA; D: NA; J: TRBJ2-1; CDR3: CASSFTTGLQFF; DNA: TGTGCCAGTAGCTTCACAACAGGATTGCAGTTCTTC
V: TRBV7-6; size: NA; D: NA; J: TRBJ1-6; CDR3: CASSLGRGHNNSPLHF; DNA: TGTGCCAGCAGCTTAGGGCGGGGGCATAATAATTCACCCCTCCACTTT
V: TRBV18; size: NA; D: TRBD1; J: TRBJ1-1; CDR3: CASSPTGEEGTEAFF; DNA: TGTGCCAGCTCACCTACAGGGGAAGAGGGCACTGAAGCTTTCTTT
V: TRBV11-2; size: NA; D: TRBD1; J: TRBJ1-2; CDR3: CASSTNPTGSGYTF; DNA: TGTGCCAGCAGCACAAACCCGACAGGGAGTGGCTACACCTTC
V: TRBV7-9; size: NA; D: TRBD2; J: TRBJ2-7; CDR3: CASSPYRGVVYEQYF; DNA: TGTGCCAGCAGCCCCTACCGGGGGGTTGTCTACGAGCAGTACTTC
V: TRBV28; size: once; D: NA; J: TRBJ1-4; CDR3: CAIQGINEKLFF; DNA: TGTGCCATCCAGGGGATTAATGAAAAACTGTTTTTT
V: TRBV7-7; size: NA; D: NA; J: TRBJ2-5; CDR3: CASSSTGRGETQYF; DNA: TGTGCCAGCAGCTCCACCGGTAGGGGAGAGACCCAGTACTTC
V: TRBV7-2; size: NA; D: NA; J: TRBJ2-7; CDR3: CASSSTGTLPEQYF; DNA: TGTGCCAGCAGCTCCACCGGGACTCTTCCCGAGCAGTACTTC
V: TRBV5-1; size: NA; D: NA; J: TRBJ1-1; CDR3: CASSLILSTEAFF; DNA: TGCGCCAGCAGCTTGATACTGAGCACTGAAGCTTTCTTT
V: TRBV11-2; size: NA; D: NA; J: TRBJ1-1; CDR3: CASSLFLLGRTAEAFF; DNA: TGTGCCAGCAGCTTATTTCTCTTAGGGAGAACGGCTGAAGCTTTCTTT
V: TRBV4-1; size: NA; D: NA; J: TRBJ1-2; CDR3: CASSPNTPGDYGYTF; DNA: TGCGCCAGCAGCCCCAATACACCCGGGGACTATGGCTACACCTTC
V: TRBV6-5; size: few; D: NA; J: TRBJ1-2; CDR3: CATKGGPDVGYTF; DNA: TGTGCCACCAAGGGGGGGCCGGACGTCGGCTACACCTTC
V: TRBV12-3/TRBV12-4; size: NA; D: NA; J: TRBJ1-4; CDR3: CASRSSGEEKLFF; DNA: TGTGCCAGCAGATCCTCCGGGGAGGAAAAACTGTTTTTT
V: TRBV28; size: NA; D: NA; J: TRBJ1-1; CDR3: CASSLQIPSFIAFF; DNA: TGTGCCAGCAGTTTACAGATTCCTAGTTTCATTGCTTTCTTT
V: TRBV24-1; size: NA; D: TRBD1; J: TRBJ2-1; CDR3: CATSDPIRTGPLEQFF; DNA: TGTGCCACCAGTGACCCCATCAGGACAGGTCCCCTGGAGCAGTTCTTC
V: TRBV29-1; size: NA; D: NA; J: TRBJ1-2; CDR3: CSVFLHYYGYTF; DNA: TGCAGCGTTTTTTTGCACTACTATGGCTACACCTTC
V: TRBV7-9; size: NA; D: TRBD2; J: TRBJ2-5; CDR3: CASSLGEGMVETQYF; DNA: TGTGCCAGCAGCTTAGGGGAGGGAATGGTAGAGACCCAGTACTTC
V: TRBV20-1; size: NA; D: NA; J: TRBJ2-5; CDR3: CSAGQTQYF; DNA: TGCAGTGCTGGGCAGACCCAGTACTTC
V: TRBV2; size: NA; D: TRBD1; J: TRBJ2-1; CDR3: CASSTGTGEGEQFF; DNA: TGTGCCAGCAGTACCGGGACAGGGGAAGGCGAGCAGTTCTTC